The present T cell receptor gamma chain was sequenced within a study of gamma-delta chains in newborns, infants, children. The wider study: Polyclonal expansion of innate γδ T cells after birth follows microbial exposure.

This clone was found once. Germline is not matched at one junction end, which may reflect a read error. The CDR3 is 17 residues long. Germline V lookup: CDR1 GITISATS, CDR2 ISYDGTV (reference sequence). TCRdb called clones anew from the reads with CATT. The sample carries about 1,100 gamma-chain clones, around two fifths recorded once. The sequence was obtained from a child who was a newborn, infant or young child, either healthy, febrile or measles-vaccinated (not recorded which). Specimen: blood. This sequence joins TRGV9 and TRGJP. The J gene, absent from TCRdb, was called here by matching the DNA to germline. Written as DNA, the CDR3 is TGTGCCTTGTGGGAGGCCCGGCGGGAGTCGGGCAAAAAAATCAAGGTATTT. Translating gives CALWEARRESGKKIKVF.